What follows is one TCR beta chain and its context. No antigen is known for it. This CDR3 spans 17 amino acids. Germline V gene sequence: CDR1 SGHRS, CDR2 YFSETQ. V lost 4 bases and J lost 6; bases outside the gene matches: 15. The record originates from a study of T cell responses to AZD1222 COVID-19 vaccine. Study-wide findings and caveats: Two AZD1222 doses significantly raised spike-specific TCR breadth and depth over controls. White British people made up most donors, females outnumbered males, and clonal diversity was possibly underestimated. Vaccine-associated CD4 TCRs ranged over spike, dominating at 160-218 and 743-854. Reportedly, close to half of spike-specific TCRs are directed against unmutated variant regions.

Produced via immunoSEQ multiplex PCR; TCRdb's table is partial and in-frame only. The repertoire consists of roughly 150,000 clones, with roughly 88% occurring once and the leading ten covering approximately 3.6%. The V gene is TRBV5-1, the J gene TRBJ1-2; 10 positions match TRBD1. The sample was peripheral blood, taken on day 0 of MenACWY control vaccination. This receptor was obtained from an adult in good health. The CDR3 sequence is CASSIFLGQGDSHGYTF. The CDR3 coding sequence is TGCGCCAGCAGCATTTTTCTTGGACAGGGGGATTCGCATGGCTACACCTTC.